This TCR beta chain was obtained from a study of Ad26.COV2.S vaccination and SARS-CoV-2 variants. Study-level information: A COV1001 Ad26.COV2.S trial-arm participant provided the sample. By the intramuscular route, Ad26.COV2.S was given once, or twice 56 days apart.

As regards this clone: What it binds is not known.

The protocol was immunoSEQ multiplex PCR, while the TCRdb copy is restricted to in-frame clones and leaves out a portion. Of around 340,000 clones in the sample, approximately 90% were seen once. General study results and limits: Vaccinated individuals (as opposed to placebo recipients) had higher spike-specific TCR breadth. Post-vaccination breadth of spike-specific CD8+ and CD4+ T cell responses was reportedly substantial.

Stated treatment: some 20 received Ad26.COV2.S at low or high dose, single or two shots; five or six received placebo; per-sample allocation not given. Collection of samples fell on day 63 after the first vaccine or placebo injection. V was clipped by 1 base and J by 8 bases, with 20 bases between them. This CDR3 comprises 17 residues. Germline V gene sequence: CDR1 LNHDA, CDR2 SQIVND (reference sequence). The TCR was taken from a person aged 18-65 years who received the Ad26.COV2.S COVID-19 vaccine or a placebo. The material was peripheral blood, obtained in a trial of Ad26.COV2.S vaccine versus placebo. J is TRBJ1-4 and V is TRBV19, with unresolved D. CDR3 DNA: TGTGCCAGTAGTATAGGGTCGAAGTCCGTAAGAATCGAAAAACTGTTTTTT. This codes for CASSIGSKSVRIEKLFF.